The entry below gives a single TCR beta chain sequence along with its context. The antigen is not known. Amplified regions were TCR beta CDR3 sequences from RNA transcripts. In the first-round RT-PCR of the TCR CDR3, the HTBI primer set was used. TCRdb recomputed calls from the multiplex PCR reads with MiXCR, one row per CDR3 protein. The sample yields 300,000 to 500,000 distinct CDR3 sequences, around 15% seen once. This record comes from a study of T cells in Graves' hyperthyroidism and ophthalmopathy. Study details: Initial diagnosis, before any treatment, was when peripheral blood was collected.

General study points: Blood held most thyroid clonotypes expanded above 0.001 frequency.

The study included ophthalmopathy patients with Clinical Activity Score at least 3, NOSPECS grade at least 4 and duration under 3 months. The source material was blood. The receptor was derived from a man aged 45-60 years with Graves' ophthalmopathy.

The CDR3 reads CASSVGGGRKDNEQFF. The CDR3 nucleotides read TGTGCCAGCAGCGTAGGAGGCGGGAGAAAGGACAATGAGCAGTTCTTC. This chain uses TRBV9 with TRBJ2-1; 7 bases map to TRBD2. The V gene's germline CDR1 is SGDLS and CDR2 YYNGEE. The V segment lost 0 bases and the J segment 5 bases; nucleotides outside the gene matches: 8. The CDR3 is 16 amino acids.